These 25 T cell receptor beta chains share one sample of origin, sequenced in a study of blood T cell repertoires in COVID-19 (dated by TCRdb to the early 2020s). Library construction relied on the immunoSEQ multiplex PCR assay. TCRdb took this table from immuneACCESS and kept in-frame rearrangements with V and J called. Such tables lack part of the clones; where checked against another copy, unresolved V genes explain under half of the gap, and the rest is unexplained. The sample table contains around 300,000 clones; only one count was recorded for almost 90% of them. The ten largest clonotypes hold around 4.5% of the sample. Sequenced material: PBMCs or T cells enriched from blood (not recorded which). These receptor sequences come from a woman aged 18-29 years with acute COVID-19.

CDR3 loop: CASSYTLDRVNGYTF. CDR3 in DNA: TGTGCCAGCAGTTACACTTTGGACAGGGTAAATGGCTACACCTTC. The V and J genes are TRBV6-5 and TRBJ1-2, with TRBD1 matching over 8 bases. Trimming removed 2 bases from V and 6 bases from J; junction bases left unmatched: 8. This CDR3 is built from 15 residues. Per germline, CDR1 MNHEY and CDR2 SVGAGI.

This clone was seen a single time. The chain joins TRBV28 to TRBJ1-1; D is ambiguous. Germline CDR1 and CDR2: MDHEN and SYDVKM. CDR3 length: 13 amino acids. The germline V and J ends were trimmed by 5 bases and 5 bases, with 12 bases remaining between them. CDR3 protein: CASSHPRVTEAFF. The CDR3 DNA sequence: TGTGCCAGCAGTCACCCTCGGGTGACTGAAGCTTTCTTT.

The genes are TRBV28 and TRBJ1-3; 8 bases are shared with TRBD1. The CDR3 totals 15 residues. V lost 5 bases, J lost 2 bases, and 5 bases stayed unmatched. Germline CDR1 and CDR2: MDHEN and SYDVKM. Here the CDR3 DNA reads TGTGCCAGCAGTCTCAGGGGGCATACTGGAAACACCATATATTTT. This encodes CASSLRGHTGNTIYF.

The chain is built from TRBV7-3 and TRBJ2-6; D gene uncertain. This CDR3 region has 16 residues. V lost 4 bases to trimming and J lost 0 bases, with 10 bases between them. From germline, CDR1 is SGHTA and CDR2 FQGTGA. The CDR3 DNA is TGTGCCAGCAGCTCCAGAAAACGCTCTGGGGCCAACGTCCTGACTTTC. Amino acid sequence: CASSSRKRSGANVLTF.

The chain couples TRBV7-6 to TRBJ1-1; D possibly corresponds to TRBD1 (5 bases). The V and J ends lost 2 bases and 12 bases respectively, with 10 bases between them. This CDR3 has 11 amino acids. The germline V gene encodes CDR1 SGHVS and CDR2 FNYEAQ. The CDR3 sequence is CASSLSGRTFF. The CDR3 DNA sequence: TGTGCCAGCAGCTTATCAGGGCGAACTTTCTTT.

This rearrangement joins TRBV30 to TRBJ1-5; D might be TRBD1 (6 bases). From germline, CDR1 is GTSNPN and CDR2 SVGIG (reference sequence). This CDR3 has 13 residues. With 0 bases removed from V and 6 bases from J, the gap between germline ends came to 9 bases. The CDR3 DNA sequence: TGTGCCTGGAGTGTAGACAGGATTCAGCCCCAGCATTTT. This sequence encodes CAWSVDRIQPQHF.

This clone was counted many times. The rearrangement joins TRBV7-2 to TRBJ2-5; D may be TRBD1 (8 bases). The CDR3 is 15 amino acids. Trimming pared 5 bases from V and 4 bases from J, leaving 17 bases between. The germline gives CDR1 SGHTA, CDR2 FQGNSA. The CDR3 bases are TGTGCCAGCAGCCTCGGACAGGGAGGGTTAGAGACCCAGTACTTC. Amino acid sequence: CASSLGQGGLETQYF. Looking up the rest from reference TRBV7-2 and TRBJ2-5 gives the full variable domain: GAGVSQSPSNKVTEKGKDVELRCDPISGHTALYWYRQSLGQGLEFLIYFQGNSAPDKSGLPSDRFSAERTGGSVSTLTIQRTQQEDSAVYLCASSLGQGGLETQYFGPGTRLLVL.

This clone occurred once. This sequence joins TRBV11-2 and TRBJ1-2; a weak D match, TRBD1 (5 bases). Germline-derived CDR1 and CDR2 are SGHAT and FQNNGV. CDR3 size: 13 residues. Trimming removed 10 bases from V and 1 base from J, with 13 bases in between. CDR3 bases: TGTGCCACCAGGGAGCCCCTTAACTATGGCTACACCTTC. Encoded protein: CATREPLNYGYTF.

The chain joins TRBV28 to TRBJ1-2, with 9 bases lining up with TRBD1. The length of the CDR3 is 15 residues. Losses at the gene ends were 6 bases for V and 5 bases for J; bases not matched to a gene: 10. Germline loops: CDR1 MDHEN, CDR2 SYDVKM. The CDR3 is CASRPPGQGGYGYTF. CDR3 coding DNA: TGTGCCAGCAGACCTCCGGGACAGGGAGGATATGGCTACACCTTC.

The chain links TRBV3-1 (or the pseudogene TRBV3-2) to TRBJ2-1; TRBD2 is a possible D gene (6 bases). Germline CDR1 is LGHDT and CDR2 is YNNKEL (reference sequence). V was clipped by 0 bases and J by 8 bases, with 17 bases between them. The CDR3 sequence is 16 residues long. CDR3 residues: CASSQDTWSLADEQFF. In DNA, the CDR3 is TGTGCCAGCAGCCAAGATACCTGGTCCTTAGCGGATGAGCAGTTCTTC.

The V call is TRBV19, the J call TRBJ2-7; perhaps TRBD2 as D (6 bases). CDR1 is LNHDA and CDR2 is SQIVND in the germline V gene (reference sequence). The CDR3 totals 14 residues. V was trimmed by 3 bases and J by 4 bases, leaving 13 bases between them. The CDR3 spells CASSITSRSYEQYF. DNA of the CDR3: TGTGCCAGTAGTATCACTAGCAGGTCTTACGAGCAGTACTTC.

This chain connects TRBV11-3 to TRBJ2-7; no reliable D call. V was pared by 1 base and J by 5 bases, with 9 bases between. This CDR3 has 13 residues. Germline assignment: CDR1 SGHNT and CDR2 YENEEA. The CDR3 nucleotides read TGTGCCAGCAGCTTAGGAGGTCGGAACGAGCAGTACTTC. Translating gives CASSLGGRNEQYF.

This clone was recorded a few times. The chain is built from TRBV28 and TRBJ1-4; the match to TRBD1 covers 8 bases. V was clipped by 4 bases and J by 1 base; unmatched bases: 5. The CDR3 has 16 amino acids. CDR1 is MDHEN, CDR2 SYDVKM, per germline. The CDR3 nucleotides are TGTGCCAGCAGTTGGGGACAGGTGGGAACTAATGAAAAACTGTTTTTT. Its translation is CASSWGQVGTNEKLFF. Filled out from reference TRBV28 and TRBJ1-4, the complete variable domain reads DVKVTQSSRYLVKRTGEKVFLECVQDMDHENMFWYRQDPGLGLRLIYFSYDVKMKEKGDIPEGYSVSREKKERFSLILESASTNQTSMYLCASSWGQVGTNEKLFFGSGTQLSVL.

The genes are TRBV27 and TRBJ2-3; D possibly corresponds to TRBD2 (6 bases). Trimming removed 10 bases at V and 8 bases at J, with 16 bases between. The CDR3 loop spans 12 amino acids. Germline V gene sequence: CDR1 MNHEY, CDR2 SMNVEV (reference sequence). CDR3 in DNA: TGTGCCACCCGGGACTTCAAGGGTACGCAGTATTTT. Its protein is CATRDFKGTQYF.

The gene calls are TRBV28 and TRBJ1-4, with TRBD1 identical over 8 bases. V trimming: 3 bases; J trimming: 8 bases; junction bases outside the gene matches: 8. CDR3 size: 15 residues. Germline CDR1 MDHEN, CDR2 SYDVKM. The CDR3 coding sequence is TGTGCCAGCAGTTTCGGACAGGGAAAGGGAGAAAAACTGTTTTTT. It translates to CASSFGQGKGEKLFF. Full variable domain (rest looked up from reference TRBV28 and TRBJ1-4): DVKVTQSSRYLVKRTGEKVFLECVQDMDHENMFWYRQDPGLGLRLIYFSYDVKMKEKGDIPEGYSVSREKKERFSLILESASTNQTSMYLCASSFGQGKGEKLFFGSGTQLSVL.

CDR3 residues: CASSFGTPLAKNIQYF. CDR3 in DNA: TGTGCCAGCAGCTTCGGGACACCGCTAGCCAAAAACATTCAGTACTTC. This chain uses TRBV11-2 with TRBJ2-4, with D tentatively TRBD1 (6 bases). Germline CDR1 and CDR2: SGHAT and FQNNGV. Trimming left V 3 bases short and J 0 bases short, with 12 bases between. The CDR3 totals 16 residues.

The CDR3 DNA sequence: TGTGCCAGCTCCAGCGGGGGAATTGGAAGCAATCAGCCCCAGCATTTT. Translation gives CASSSGGIGSNQPQHF. V and J are TRBV6-4 and TRBJ1-5; a possible D gene is TRBD1 (5 bases). V gave up 8 bases and J gave up 1 base, with 18 bases separating them. Germline V gene lookup returns CDR1 MRHNA and CDR2 SNTAGT. This CDR3 region has 16 residues.

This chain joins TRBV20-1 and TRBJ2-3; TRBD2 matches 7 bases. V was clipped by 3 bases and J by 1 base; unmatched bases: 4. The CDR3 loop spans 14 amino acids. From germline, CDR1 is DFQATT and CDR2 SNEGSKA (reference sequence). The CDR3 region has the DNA TGCAGTGCTAGTACTAGCGTGGGCACAGATACGCAGTATTTT. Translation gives CSASTSVGTDTQYF.

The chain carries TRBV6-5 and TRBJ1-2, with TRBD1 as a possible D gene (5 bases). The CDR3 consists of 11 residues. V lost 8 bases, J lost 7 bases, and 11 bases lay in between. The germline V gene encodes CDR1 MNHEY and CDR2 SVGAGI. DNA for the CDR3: TGTGCCAGCGGTCCAGGGCCTGGCTACACCTTC. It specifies CASGPGPGYTF.

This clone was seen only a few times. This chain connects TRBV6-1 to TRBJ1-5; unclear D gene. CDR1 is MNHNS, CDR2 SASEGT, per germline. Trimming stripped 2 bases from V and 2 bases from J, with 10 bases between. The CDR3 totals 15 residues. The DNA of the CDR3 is TGTGCCAGCAGTGAAAACAGCCTTGGCAATCAGCCCCAGCATTTT. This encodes CASSENSLGNQPQHF.

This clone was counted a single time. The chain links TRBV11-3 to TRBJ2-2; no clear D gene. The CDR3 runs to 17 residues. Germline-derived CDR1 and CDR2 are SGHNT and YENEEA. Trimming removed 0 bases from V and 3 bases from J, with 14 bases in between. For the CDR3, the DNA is TGTGCCAGCAGCTTAGATCATAACAGTTGGGACACCGGGGAGCTGTTTTTT. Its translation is CASSLDHNSWDTGELFF.

CDR3 bases: TGTGCCAGCAGTTCGGACAGGAGGAGCTATGGCTACACCTTC. Protein sequence: CASSSDRRSYGYTF. The chain employs TRBV6-5 and TRBJ1-2, with 7 bases fitting TRBD1. CDR3 size: 14 residues. With 4 bases clipped from V and 4 bases from J, the junction kept 6 bases outside the gene matches. CDR1 MNHEY and CDR2 SVGAGI come from the germline V gene.

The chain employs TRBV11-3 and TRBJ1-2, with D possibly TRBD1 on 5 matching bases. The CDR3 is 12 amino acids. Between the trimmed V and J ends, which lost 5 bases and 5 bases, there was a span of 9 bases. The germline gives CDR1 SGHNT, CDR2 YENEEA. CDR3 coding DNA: TGTGCCAGCAGCCCGGGGGGGTATGGCTACACCTTC. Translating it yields CASSPGGYGYTF.

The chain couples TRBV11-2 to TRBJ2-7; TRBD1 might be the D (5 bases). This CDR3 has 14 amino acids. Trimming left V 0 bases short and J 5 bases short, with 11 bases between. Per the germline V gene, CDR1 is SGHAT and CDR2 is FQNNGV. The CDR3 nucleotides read TGTGCCAGCAGCTTAGATAGGGCAGGGCACGAGCAGTACTTC. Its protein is CASSLDRAGHEQYF.

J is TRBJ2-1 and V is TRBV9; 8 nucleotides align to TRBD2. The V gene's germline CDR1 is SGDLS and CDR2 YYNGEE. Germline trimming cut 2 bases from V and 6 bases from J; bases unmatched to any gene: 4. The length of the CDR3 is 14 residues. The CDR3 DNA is TGTGCCAGCAGCGTTTCCGGGACTAGCAATGAGCAGTTCTTC. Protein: CASSVSGTSNEQFF.